This T cell receptor (beta chain) was identified in a study of shared clonotypes between healthy human individuals (TCRdb year 2020). Concerning the study at large: The cohort comprised two women and three men aged 18 to 49 years. For each donor, CD4 naive and CD4 memory were each run on three plates, CD8 naive on two plates, and CD8 memory on one plate. The study deeply sequenced blood TCR repertoires of 5 or 6 healthy adults to estimate repertoire size and the extent of clonotype sharing between individuals. To increase sequencing depth and limit assay-specific biases, TCR repertoire library preparation and sequencing were carried out by different laboratories using diverse techniques. Leukapheresis yielded between about 0.94 and 9 billion PBMCs per donor. What the research found in general, with its limitations: Sampling was restricted to blood, and TCR repertoires in tissue are likely to differ from TCR repertoires in blood. When several donors were compared, the shared fraction of clonotypes was about 5% for naive CD4, approximately 3.3% for naive CD8, roughly 2.3% for memory CD4, and approximately 0.4% for memory CD8. Estimated clonotype richness was generally larger for naive than for memory subsets. Clonotypes shared by all four sorted-subset donors showed higher generation probabilities than non-shared clonotypes. Rarefaction of sorted-subset datasets indicated incomplete sequencing despite the large sequencing depth. Pairwise subsampling indicated that sequencing depth was expected to affect the degree of clonotype sharing among donors. The small number of donors limited the genetic and exposure-history diversity represented.

At the junction V is shortened by 5 bases and J by 7 bases; bases outside the gene matches: 11. The CDR1 and CDR2 encoded by the germline V gene (reference sequence) are MNHEY and SMNVEV. The CDR3 spans 15 residues, from the cysteine through the phenylalanine. The kept DNA is CDR3 alone, 45 bases in frame from the first base. Concerning this clone: No cognate antigen has been identified for it. Per-base qualities were not stored, and no clone one base away is much larger.

Using the deep immunoSEQ assay, TCR CDR3 regions were amplified from genomic DNA by multiplex PCR. For each cell subset, the extracted genomic DNA was distributed evenly across all wells of several immunoSEQ 96-well plates, and each plate served as one replicate. For sorted subsets, about 220 ng of genomic DNA, equivalent to around 29,000 T cell genomes, went into each replicate PCR. The purified libraries were quantified using a Qubit 3.0 fluorometer, sized with a Bioanalyzer 2100, and then quantified again using the KAPA Library Quantification kit. Every immunoSEQ 96-well plate was sequenced on a dedicated single-read 150-cycle Illumina NextSeq 550 flow cell. Per the authors' processing: Because the immunoSEQ output held only junctional sequences and lacked quality scores, the filtering could not match the filtering applied to full-length reads. Sequences were annotated with PyIR, a Python wrapper for IgBLAST v1.9, and V/J genes and CDR3 were assigned using IMGT germline references. Reads were filtered out if the reads had weak V/J assignments (E-value above 1e-6), no CDR3, stop codons, out-of-frame junctions, or ambiguous translated residues. A V3J clonotype was defined by an identical inferred V gene, J gene, and CDR3 amino acid sequence. The percentage overlap between two repertoires was calculated by dividing the number of shared unique clonotypes by the size of the smaller repertoire. Three approaches were used to assess repertoire richness: RTK rarefaction, the Chao1 estimator, and Recon v2.1 estimates of unobserved clonotypes. Generation probabilities for all TCRbeta clonotypes obtained by the gDNA method from several donors were computed using OLGA. The table was pulled from immuneACCESS by TCRdb, which kept in-frame rearrangements only. Such tables lose some clones; where checked, under half of the loss comes from unresolved V genes, and the rest has no known cause. Clone size and the V and J calls come from that table; the DNA yielded D and trimming. The sample includes over a million clones, with approximately 97% observed a single time. Roughly 1.2% of the sample belongs to the ten largest clones.

Healthy HIV-negative adults with no recently reported acute infections or vaccinations were included as donors. All donors were Caucasian adults living in Nashville, Tennessee, USA. Magnetic negative selection was used to enrich CD4+ T cells, after which naive cells were positively selected on CD45RA and the negative fraction became the memory subset. Blood was collected by leukapheresis, and PBMCs were isolated by Ficoll-Histopaque density gradient centrifugation and then cryopreserved in liquid nitrogen vapor phase. Purity and quantity of every magnetically sorted T cell population were checked by analytical flow cytometry. Genomic DNA was isolated from every sorted fraction and measured by UV absorbance on a Nanodrop 2000c.

The TCR was taken from a man aged 30 to 45 in good health. The chain was built from TRBV27 and TRBJ2-7; TRBD2 fits 10 bases in the junction. Specimen: naive CD4+ T cells sorted from blood. In the paper's terms, the cell subset or site label means: CD45RA+ positively selected. The CDR3 is CASSPPLAGVTEQYF. The nucleotides read TGTGCCAGCAGTCCACCTCTAGCGGGAGTGACTGAGCAGTACTTC.